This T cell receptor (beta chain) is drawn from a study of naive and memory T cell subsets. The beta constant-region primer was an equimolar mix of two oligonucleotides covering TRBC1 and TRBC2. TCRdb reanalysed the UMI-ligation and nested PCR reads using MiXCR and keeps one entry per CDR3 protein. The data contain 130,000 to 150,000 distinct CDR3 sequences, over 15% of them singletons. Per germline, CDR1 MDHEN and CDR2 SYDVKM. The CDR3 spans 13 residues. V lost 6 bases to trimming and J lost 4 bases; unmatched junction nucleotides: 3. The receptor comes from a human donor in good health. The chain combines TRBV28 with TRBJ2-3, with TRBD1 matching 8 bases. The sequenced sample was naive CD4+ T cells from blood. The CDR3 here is CASRTGGPDTQYF. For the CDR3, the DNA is TGTGCCAGCAGAACAGGGGGACCAGATACGCAGTATTTT.